This T cell receptor beta chain came from a study of T cell changes during pregnancy in multiple sclerosis. Trimming pared 5 bases from V and 3 bases from J, leaving 11 bases between. This CDR3 has 13 residues. CDR1 SEHNR and CDR2 FQNEAQ come from the germline V gene (reference sequence). Assay used: immunoSEQ multiplex PCR; TCRdb lists only in-frame clones, some missing. The sample holds over 30,000 clones, 91% seen once. This sequence originates from a female donor in good health, enrolled as a control in a pregnancy study. Specimen: CD4+ T cells from peripheral blood mononuclear cells, collected in the third trimester of pregnancy. This sequence joins TRBV7-9 and TRBJ2-7; D is unresolved. The CDR3 coding sequence is TGTGCCAGCAGCCAAGTCGTAGTCTACGAGCAGTACTTC. Protein: CASSQVVVYEQYF.